This T cell receptor beta chain was captured in a study of cytomegalovirus exposure and HLA in healthy donors. Study in general: Later analysis reported that the 120 or so validation repertoires shared the platform of the approximately 670 first-cohort repertoires. Study-level results: A list of 164 TCR beta chains associated with cytomegalovirus was given. Rarity held for most TCR sequences, but there were some public TCRs that occurred in many donors.

Remarks on this clone: Its antigen is undetermined.

The donors were part of the validation cohort, which consisted of roughly 120 subjects and was separate from the first cohort of around 620 subjects. V gave up 5 bases and J gave up 0 bases, with 11 bases separating them. CDR3 length: 15 residues. CDR1 and CDR2 from the germline V gene are ENHRY and SYGVKD. Only in-frame clones appear in the TCRdb table, and some are missing; sequencing was by immunoSEQ multiplex PCR. Of 190,000 or so clones listed, 65% to 85% are singletons. This chain uses TRBV10-3 with TRBJ2-1; tentative D call: TRBD2 (6 bases). This TCR derives from a woman between 18 and 29 years old in good health and CMV-seropositive. The material sequenced was PBMCs. The CDR3 loop is CAISMGGTSYNEQFF. The CDR3 nucleotides are TGTGCCATCAGTATGGGGGGAACCTCCTACAATGAGCAGTTCTTC.